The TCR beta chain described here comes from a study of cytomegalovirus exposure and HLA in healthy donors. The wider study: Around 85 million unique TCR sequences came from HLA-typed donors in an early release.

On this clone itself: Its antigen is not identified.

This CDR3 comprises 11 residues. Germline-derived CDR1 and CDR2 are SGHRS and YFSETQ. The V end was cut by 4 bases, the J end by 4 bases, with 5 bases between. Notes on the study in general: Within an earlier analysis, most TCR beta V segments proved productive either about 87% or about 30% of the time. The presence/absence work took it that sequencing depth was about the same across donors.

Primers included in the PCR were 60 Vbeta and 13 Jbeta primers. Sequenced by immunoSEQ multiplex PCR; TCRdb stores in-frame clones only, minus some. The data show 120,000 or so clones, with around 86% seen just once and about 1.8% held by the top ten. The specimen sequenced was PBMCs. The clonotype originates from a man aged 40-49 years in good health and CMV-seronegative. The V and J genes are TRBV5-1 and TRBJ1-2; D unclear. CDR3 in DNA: TGCGCCAGCAGCGACTTCTATGGCTACACCTTC. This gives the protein CASSDFYGYTF. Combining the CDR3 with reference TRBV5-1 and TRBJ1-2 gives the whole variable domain KAGVTQTPRYLIKTRGQQVTLSCSPISGHRSVSWYQQTPGQGLQFLFEYFSETQRNKGNFPGRFSGRQFSNSRSEMNVSTLELGDSALYLCASSDFYGYTFGSGTRLTVV.